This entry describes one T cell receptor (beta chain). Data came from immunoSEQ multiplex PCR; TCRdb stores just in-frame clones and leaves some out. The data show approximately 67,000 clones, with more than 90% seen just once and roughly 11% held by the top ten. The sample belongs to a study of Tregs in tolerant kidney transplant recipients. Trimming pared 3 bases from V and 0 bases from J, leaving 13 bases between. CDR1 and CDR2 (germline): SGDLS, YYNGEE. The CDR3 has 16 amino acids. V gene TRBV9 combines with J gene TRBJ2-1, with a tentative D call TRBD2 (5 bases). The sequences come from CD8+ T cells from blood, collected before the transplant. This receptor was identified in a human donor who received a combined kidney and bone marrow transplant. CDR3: CASSESPAVSYNEQFF. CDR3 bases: TGTGCCAGCAGCGAATCCCCAGCGGTCTCCTACAATGAGCAGTTCTTC.